This TCR beta chain was found in a study of T cell responses to AZD1222 COVID-19 vaccine. Study-wide results and limits: Spike-specific TCR repertoires showed rising breadth and depth after two AZD1222 doses.

With respect to this clone: Its antigen is not identified.

This CDR3 has 13 amino acids. The germline V gene encodes CDR1 SEHNR and CDR2 FQNEAQ (reference sequence). The ends were cut back, 2 bases at V and 9 bases at J, with 13 bases in the middle. Clones were sequenced by immunoSEQ multiplex PCR, and TCRdb holds only the in-frame ones, with some missing. The table includes more than 150,000 clones, around 93% detected once. The chain employs TRBV7-9 and TRBJ1-2; the D gene is possibly TRBD1 (5 bases). Source: peripheral blood, taken on day 0 of AZD1222 vaccination. The clonotype was recovered from an adult in good health. CDR3 in amino acids: CASSLPLGQRYTF. The CDR3 DNA follows: TGTGCCAGCAGCTTACCGCTCGGACAACGCTACACCTTC.